This T cell receptor (beta chain) appears in the sequencing data of a study of T-cell reconstitution after alpha-beta-depleted transplantation in children. Study outcomes and limitations: Surviving recipient T cells and intrathymic progenitors accounted for some patients' high TCRbeta diversity at day 60. A year had passed since transplant, and T-cell counts and diversity by then came mostly from newly produced T cells. Several hundred expanded graft clones reportedly supplied alpha-beta T cells about two months after transplant.

This CDR3 is 15 amino acids long. Trimming cost V 4 bases and J 5 bases; bases outside gene matches: 8. Germline V lookup: CDR1 SGHRS, CDR2 YFSETQ. Unique molecular identifiers were used to barcode this TCRbeta library. From the PCR reads, TCRdb called clonotypes with MiXCR, one entry per CDR3 protein. Seen here are roughly 350,000 distinct CDR3 sequences, 16% observed once, and the top ten hold approximately 38%. This clonotype came up a few times. Its target is not known. Sequencing used PBMCs, mostly from graft donor cells, obtained 360 days after TCRalphabeta/CD19-depleted stem cell transplant. The clonotype comes from a male patient aged 2-15 years who had a stem cell transplant for acute lymphoblastic leukemia, so the T cells may come from the graft donor. V and J are TRBV5-1 and TRBJ2-1, with TRBD1 identical over 8 bases. CDR3 nucleotides: TGCGCCAGCAGCCGCCGGACAGGGTGGCACAATGAGCAGTTCTTC. It codes for CASSRRTGWHNEQFF.